This is a list of T cell receptor beta chains from one sample in a study of identical twins' blood T cells. TCRdb analysed the 5' RACE reads with MiXCR anew, one entry per CDR3 protein. Of 300,000 to 400,000 distinct CDR3 sequences in the sample, roughly 28% are singletons; the top ten hold about 6.1%. The sequenced sample consisted of PBMCs. The receptors were gathered from a woman between 18 and 55 years old in good health. CDR3s include the opening cysteine and the closing phenylalanine or tryptophan. The D gene is left open where the match is weak. Rows give clone size only sometimes, using once, few, many, or a class for an expanded clone.

d_gene | j_gene | abundance | v_gene | CDR3aa | CDR3nt
- | TRBJ1-4 | - | TRBV7-2 | CASSPRGLWPDEKLFF | TGTGCCAGCAGCCCTCGTGGACTCTGGCCTGATGAAAAACTGTTTTTT
TRBD1 | TRBJ1-2 | few | TRBV29-1 | CSGGQRNYGYTF | TGCAGCGGGGGACAGCGGAACTATGGCTACACCTTC
- | TRBJ2-2 | few | TRBV13 | CASSLGYVGTNTGELFF | TGTGCCAGCAGCTTAGGGTATGTGGGGACGAACACCGGGGAGCTGTTTTTT
TRBD1 | TRBJ1-1 | - | TRBV20-1 | CSAKQGTEAFF | TGCAGTGCTAAACAGGGGACTGAAGCTTTCTTT
TRBD2 | TRBJ2-1 | few | TRBV28 | CASSLLASGSYNEQFF | TGTGCCAGCAGTTTATTAGCTAGCGGGAGCTACAATGAGCAGTTCTTC
- | TRBJ2-7 | - | TRBV6-2/TRBV6-3 | CASNRETMAAYEQYF | TGTGCGAGCAACCGGGAGACAATGGCCGCCTACGAGCAGTACTTC
TRBD1 | TRBJ1-6 | - | TRBV7-8 | CASSLTGQGRNSPLHF | TGTGCCAGCAGCTTAACGGGACAGGGAAGAAATTCACCCCTCCACTTT
- | TRBJ2-5 | - | TRBV9 | CASSVVESGDTQYF | TGTGCCAGCAGCGTAGTGGAGAGCGGAGATACCCAGTACTTC
TRBD1 | TRBJ1-5 | few | TRBV20-1 | CSASPGQGNQPQHF | TGCAGTGCTAGCCCGGGACAGGGTAATCAGCCCCAGCATTTT
TRBD2 | TRBJ2-3 | - | TRBV7-2 | CASSYRTSGRIDTQYF | TGTGCCAGCAGCTACCGGACTAGCGGGAGGATAGATACGCAGTATTTT
- | TRBJ2-3 | few | TRBV15 | CATGRVGEADTQYF | TGTGCCACCGGCAGAGTAGGTGAGGCAGATACGCAGTATTTT
TRBD1 | TRBJ1-5 | few | TRBV28 | CASSRDSLNQPQHF | TGTGCCAGCAGTCGGGACAGCCTCAATCAGCCCCAGCATTTT
- | TRBJ1-1 | few | TRBV9 | CASSAEQTLLGAGTEAFF | TGTGCCAGCAGCGCCGAACAAACCCTCCTAGGGGCTGGCACTGAAGCTTTCTTT
- | TRBJ1-5 | many | TRBV14 | CASSQDLYQPQHF | TGTGCCAGCAGCCAGGATCTCTATCAGCCCCAGCATTTT
TRBD2 | TRBJ2-1 | few | TRBV10-3 | CATEREGSKGTYNEQFF | TGTGCCACGGAGAGGGAGGGTTCGAAGGGAACCTACAATGAGCAGTTCTTC
- | TRBJ1-1 | - | TRBV20-1 | CSARDQGQAFF | TGCAGTGCTAGAGATCAGGGCCAAGCTTTCTTT
TRBD1 | TRBJ1-1 | many | TRBV2 | CASGRDRLSNTEAFF | TGTGCCAGCGGGCGGGACAGATTATCGAACACTGAAGCTTTCTTT
- | TRBJ1-2 | - | TRBV4-1 | CAISQDPGYGYTF | TGCGCCATCAGCCAAGACCCGGGCTATGGCTACACCTTC
- | TRBJ2-1 | - | TRBV7-9 | CASRLWWYNEQFF | TGTGCCAGCCGCCTTTGGTGGTACAATGAGCAGTTCTTC
TRBD1 | TRBJ1-3 | - | TRBV20-1 | CSATQGGPSNTIYF | TGCAGTGCTACACAGGGGGGGCCGAGCAACACCATATATTTT
- | TRBJ1-1 | - | TRBV27 | CASSPWGGITEAFF | TGTGCCAGCAGTCCTTGGGGGGGAATCACTGAAGCTTTCTTT
- | TRBJ1-5 | many | TRBV28 | CASSLGRTNNQPQHF | TGTGCCAGCAGTCTGGGGCGGACAAATAATCAGCCCCAGCATTTT
TRBD1 | TRBJ2-7 | few | TRBV6-5 | CASSYSAGTGGYEQYF | TGTGCCAGCAGTTACTCAGCCGGGACAGGGGGCTACGAGCAGTACTTC
TRBD1 | TRBJ1-2 | few | TRBV12-3/TRBV12-4 | CASSLSGTEFNYGYTF | TGTGCCAGCAGTTTGAGCGGGACAGAGTTTAACTATGGCTACACCTTC
- | TRBJ1-5 | - | TRBV9 | CASSEGTDSNQPQHF | TGTGCCAGCAGCGAGGGGACGGATAGCAATCAGCCCCAGCATTTT
- | TRBJ1-4 | many | TRBV29-1 | CSVEVRGNDEKLFF | TGCAGCGTTGAAGTAAGAGGGAATGACGAAAAACTGTTTTTT
- | TRBJ1-5 | once | TRBV20-1 | CSVWEAGRGEPQHF | TGCAGTGTTTGGGAGGCAGGCCGGGGCGAGCCCCAGCATTTT
- | TRBJ1-1 | - | TRBV11-2 | CASSHRQSEAFF | TGTGCCAGCTCCCATCGACAGTCGGAAGCTTTCTTT
TRBD2 | TRBJ2-2 | many | TRBV6-5 | CASSYPIAGSNTGELFF | TGTGCCAGCAGTTACCCCATAGCGGGGAGTAACACCGGGGAGCTGTTTTTT
- | TRBJ1-2 | few | TRBV6-1 | CASSLSSYGYTF | TGTGCCAGCAGTCTCTCATCCTATGGCTACACCTTC
TRBD2 | TRBJ2-2 | - | TRBV4-3 | CASSHLGLAGAAANTGELFF | TGCGCCAGCAGCCACCTAGGACTAGCGGGAGCGGCAGCGAACACCGGGGAGCTGTTTTTT